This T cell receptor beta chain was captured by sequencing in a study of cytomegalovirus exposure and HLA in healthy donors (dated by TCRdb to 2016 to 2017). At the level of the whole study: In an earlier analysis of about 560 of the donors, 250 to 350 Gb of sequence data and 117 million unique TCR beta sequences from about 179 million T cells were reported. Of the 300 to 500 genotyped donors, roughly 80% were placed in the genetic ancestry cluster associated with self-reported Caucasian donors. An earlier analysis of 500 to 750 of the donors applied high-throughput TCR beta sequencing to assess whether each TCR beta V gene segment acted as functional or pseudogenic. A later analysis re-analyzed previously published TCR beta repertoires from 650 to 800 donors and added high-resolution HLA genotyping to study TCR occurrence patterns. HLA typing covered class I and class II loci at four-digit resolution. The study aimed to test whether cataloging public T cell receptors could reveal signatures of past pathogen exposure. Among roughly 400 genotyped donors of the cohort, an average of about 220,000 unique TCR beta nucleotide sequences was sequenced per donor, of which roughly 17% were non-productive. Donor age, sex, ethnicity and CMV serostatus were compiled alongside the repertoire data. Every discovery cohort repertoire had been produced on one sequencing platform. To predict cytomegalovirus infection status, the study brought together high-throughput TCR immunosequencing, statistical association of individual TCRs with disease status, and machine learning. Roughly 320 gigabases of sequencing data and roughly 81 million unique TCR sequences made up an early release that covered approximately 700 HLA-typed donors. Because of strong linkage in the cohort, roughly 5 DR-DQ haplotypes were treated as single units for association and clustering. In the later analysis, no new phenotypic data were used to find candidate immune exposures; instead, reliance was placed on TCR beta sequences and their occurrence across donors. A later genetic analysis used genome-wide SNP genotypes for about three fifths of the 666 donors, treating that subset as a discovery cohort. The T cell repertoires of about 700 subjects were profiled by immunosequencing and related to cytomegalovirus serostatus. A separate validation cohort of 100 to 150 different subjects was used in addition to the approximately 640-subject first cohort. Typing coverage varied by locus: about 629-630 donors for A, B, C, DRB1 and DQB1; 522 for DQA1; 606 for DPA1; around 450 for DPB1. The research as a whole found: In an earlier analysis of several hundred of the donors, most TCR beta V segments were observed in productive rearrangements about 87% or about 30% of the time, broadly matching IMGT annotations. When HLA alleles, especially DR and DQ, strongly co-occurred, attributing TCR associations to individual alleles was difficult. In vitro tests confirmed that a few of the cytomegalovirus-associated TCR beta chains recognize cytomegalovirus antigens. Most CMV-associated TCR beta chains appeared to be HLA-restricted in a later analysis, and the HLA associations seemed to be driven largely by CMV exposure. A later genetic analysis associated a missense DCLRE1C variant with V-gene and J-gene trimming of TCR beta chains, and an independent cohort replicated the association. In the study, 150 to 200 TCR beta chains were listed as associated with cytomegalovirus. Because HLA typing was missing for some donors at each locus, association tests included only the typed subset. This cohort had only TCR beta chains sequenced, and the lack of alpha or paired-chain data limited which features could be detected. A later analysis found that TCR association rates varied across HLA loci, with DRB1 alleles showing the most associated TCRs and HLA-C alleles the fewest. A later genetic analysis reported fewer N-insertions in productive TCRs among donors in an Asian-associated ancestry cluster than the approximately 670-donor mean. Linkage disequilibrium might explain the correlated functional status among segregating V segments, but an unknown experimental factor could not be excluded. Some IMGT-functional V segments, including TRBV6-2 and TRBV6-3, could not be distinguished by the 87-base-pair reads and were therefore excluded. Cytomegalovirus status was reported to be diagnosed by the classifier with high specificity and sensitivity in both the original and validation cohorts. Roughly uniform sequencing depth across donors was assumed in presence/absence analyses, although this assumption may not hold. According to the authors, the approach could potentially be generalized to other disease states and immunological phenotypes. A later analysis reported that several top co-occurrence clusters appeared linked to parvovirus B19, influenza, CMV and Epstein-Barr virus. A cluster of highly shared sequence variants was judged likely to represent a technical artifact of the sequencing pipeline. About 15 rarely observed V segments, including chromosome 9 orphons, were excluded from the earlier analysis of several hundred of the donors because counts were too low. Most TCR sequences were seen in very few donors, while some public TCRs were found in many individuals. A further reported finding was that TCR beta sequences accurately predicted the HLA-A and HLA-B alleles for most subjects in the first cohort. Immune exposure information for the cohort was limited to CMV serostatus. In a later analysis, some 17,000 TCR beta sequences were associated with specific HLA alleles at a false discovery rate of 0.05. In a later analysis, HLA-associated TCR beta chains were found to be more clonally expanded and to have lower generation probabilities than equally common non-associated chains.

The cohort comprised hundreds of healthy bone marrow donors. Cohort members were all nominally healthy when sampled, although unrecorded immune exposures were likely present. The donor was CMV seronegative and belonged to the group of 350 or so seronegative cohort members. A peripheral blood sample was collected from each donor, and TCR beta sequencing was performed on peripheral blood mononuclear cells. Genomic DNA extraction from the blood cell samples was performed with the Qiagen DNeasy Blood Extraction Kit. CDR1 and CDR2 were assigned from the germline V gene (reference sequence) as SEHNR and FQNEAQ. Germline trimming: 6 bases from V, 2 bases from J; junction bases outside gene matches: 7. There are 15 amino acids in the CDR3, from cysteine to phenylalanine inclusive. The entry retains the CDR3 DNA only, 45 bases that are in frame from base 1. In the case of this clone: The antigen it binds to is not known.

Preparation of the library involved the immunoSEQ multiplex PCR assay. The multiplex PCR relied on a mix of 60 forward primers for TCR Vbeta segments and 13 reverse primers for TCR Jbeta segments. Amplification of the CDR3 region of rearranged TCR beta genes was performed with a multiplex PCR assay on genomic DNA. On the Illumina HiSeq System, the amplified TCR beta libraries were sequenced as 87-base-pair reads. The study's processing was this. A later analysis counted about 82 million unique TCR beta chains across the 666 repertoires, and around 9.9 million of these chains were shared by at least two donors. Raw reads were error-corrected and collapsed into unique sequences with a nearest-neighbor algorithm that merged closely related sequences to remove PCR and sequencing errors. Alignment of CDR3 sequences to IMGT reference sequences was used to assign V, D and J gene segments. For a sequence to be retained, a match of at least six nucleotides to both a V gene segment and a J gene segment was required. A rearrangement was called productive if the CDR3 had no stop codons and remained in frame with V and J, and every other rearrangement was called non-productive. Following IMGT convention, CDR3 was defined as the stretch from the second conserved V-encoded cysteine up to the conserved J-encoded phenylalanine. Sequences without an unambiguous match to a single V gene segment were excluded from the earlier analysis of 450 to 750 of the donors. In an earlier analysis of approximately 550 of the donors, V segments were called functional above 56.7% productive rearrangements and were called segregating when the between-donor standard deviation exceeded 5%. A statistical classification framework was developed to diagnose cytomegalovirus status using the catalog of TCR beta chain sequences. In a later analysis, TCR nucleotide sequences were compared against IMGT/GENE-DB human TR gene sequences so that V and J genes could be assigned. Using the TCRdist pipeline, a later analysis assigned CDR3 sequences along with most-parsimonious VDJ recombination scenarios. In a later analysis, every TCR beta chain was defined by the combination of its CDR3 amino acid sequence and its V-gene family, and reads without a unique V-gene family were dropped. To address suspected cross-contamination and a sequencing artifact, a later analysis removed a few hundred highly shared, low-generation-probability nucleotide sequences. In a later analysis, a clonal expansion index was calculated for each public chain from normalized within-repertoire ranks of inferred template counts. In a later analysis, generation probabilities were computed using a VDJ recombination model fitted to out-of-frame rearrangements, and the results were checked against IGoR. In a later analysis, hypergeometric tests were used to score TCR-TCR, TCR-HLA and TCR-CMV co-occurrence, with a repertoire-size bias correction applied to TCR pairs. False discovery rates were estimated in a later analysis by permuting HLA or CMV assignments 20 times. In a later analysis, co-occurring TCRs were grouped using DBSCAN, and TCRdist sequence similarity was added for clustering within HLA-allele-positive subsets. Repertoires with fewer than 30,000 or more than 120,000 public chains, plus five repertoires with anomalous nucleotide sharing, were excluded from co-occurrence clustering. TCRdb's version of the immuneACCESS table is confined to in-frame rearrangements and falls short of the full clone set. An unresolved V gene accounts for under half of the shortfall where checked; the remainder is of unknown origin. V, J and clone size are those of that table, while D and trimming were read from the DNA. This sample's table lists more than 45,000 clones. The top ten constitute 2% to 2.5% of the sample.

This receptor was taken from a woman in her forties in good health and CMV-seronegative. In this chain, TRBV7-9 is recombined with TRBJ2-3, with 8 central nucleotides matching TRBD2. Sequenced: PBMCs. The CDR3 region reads CASRETSGYTDTQYF. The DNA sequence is TGTGCCAGCAGGGAAACTAGCGGCTACACAGATACGCAGTATTTT.